This T cell receptor (beta chain) derives from a study of CD8 T cells in ankylosing spondylitis. Regarding this clonotype: Its specificity is not known. Since a much larger clone is just one base distant, this may be a read error.

TCRdb independently ran MiXCR on the 5' RACE reads; one entry per CDR3 protein. The sample holds around 330,000 distinct CDR3 sequences, 11% seen once. Overall study findings and caveats: Disease-linked clones, CD8+, were relatively rare in peripheral blood. Researchers reportedly found disease-linked clones significantly enriched in matched ankylosing spondylitis synovial fluid. Prior work had noted some motif variants in reactive arthritis blood and synovial fluid.

This TCR was sampled from a female donor with ankylosing spondylitis or in good health (not recorded which). Sequenced: blood, either unsorted or a sorted T cell fraction (not recorded which).

CDR3 amino acids: CSARERAGIMHNQQFF. In DNA, the CDR3 is TGCAGTGCTAGAGAACGGGCAGGGATTATGCATAATCAGCAGTTCTTC. The chain joins TRBV20-1 to TRBJ2-1; tentatively, D is TRBD1 (5 bases). CDR3 length: 16 amino acids. Germline V lookup: CDR1 DFQATT, CDR2 SNEGSKA (reference sequence). Trimming pared 0 bases from V and 11 bases from J, leaving 23 bases between.